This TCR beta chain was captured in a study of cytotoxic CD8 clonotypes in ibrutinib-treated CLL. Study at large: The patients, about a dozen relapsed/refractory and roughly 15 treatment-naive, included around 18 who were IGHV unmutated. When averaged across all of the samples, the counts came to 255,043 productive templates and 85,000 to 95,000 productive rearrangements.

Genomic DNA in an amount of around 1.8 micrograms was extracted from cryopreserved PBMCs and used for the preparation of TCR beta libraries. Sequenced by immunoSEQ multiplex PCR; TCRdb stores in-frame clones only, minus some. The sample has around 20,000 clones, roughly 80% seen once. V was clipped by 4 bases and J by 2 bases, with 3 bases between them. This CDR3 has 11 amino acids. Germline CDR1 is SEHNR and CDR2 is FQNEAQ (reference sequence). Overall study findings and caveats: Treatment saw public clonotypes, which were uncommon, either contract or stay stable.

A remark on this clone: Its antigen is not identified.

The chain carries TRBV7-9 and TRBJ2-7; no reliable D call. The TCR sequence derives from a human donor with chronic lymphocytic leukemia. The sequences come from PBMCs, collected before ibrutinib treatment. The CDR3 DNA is TGTGCCAGCAGCTACACCTACGAGCAGTACTTC. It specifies CASSYTYEQYF. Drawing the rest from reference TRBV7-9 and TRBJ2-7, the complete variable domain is DTGVSQNPRHKITKRGQNVTFRCDPISEHNRLYWYRQTLGQGPEFLTYFQNEAQLEKSRLLSDRFSAERPKGSFSTLEIQRTEQGDSAMYLCASSYTYEQYFGPGTRLTVT.